These T cell receptor beta chains were read from a single sample in a study. Via MiXCR, TCRdb re-called the RT-PCR reads, giving one row per CDR3 protein. Of about 680,000 distinct CDR3 sequences in the sample, approximately 15% are singletons; the top ten hold 3.6%. The sequenced material came from memory CD4+ T cells from blood. These receptor sequences come from a female donor in good health, serving as a healthy control. Both conserved end residues are part of each CDR3. Each record gives: clone size, V gene, J gene, D gene, CDR3 DNA, CDR3 protein. D genes are given only for firm matches. Expanded clones get a size class; other rows say once, few or many, or leave the size out.

abundance: NA; v_gene: TRBV7-9; j_gene: TRBJ1-1; d_gene: TRBD1; CDR3nt: TGTGCCAGCAGCCCGGACAGGGACGATGAAGCTTTCTTT; CDR3aa: CASSPDRDDEAFF
abundance: NA; v_gene: TRBV12-3/TRBV12-4; j_gene: TRBJ2-1; d_gene: TRBD1; CDR3nt: TGTGCCAGCAGTCGGACAGGGGGATTGGTCAATGAGCAGTTCTTC; CDR3aa: CASSRTGGLVNEQFF
abundance: few; v_gene: TRBV9; j_gene: TRBJ1-2; d_gene: NA; CDR3nt: TGTGCCAGCAGCGTAGGAATTGTTGTGGATGGCTACACCTTC; CDR3aa: CASSVGIVVDGYTF
abundance: few; v_gene: TRBV6-1; j_gene: TRBJ2-5; d_gene: TRBD2; CDR3nt: TGTGCCAGCAGCATAGGACTAGCGGGACTTTACCAAGAGACCCAGTACTTC; CDR3aa: CASSIGLAGLYQETQYF
abundance: many; v_gene: TRBV24-1; j_gene: TRBJ2-3; d_gene: TRBD1; CDR3nt: TGTGCCACCGAATCAGGGACAGCAGACACAGATACGCAGTATTTT; CDR3aa: CATESGTADTDTQYF
abundance: NA; v_gene: TRBV19; j_gene: TRBJ2-2; d_gene: NA; CDR3nt: TGTGCCAGTAGTATGATTACCACCGGGGAGCTGTTTTTT; CDR3aa: CASSMITTGELFF
abundance: few; v_gene: TRBV24-1; j_gene: TRBJ1-5; d_gene: NA; CDR3nt: TGTGCCACCAGTGGTCAATCGAATCAGCCCCAGCATTTT; CDR3aa: CATSGQSNQPQHF
abundance: NA; v_gene: TRBV5-1; j_gene: TRBJ1-1; d_gene: TRBD1; CDR3nt: TGCGCCAGCAGCAGAGGACAGGGGGTAGGCACTGAAGCTTTCTTT; CDR3aa: CASSRGQGVGTEAFF
abundance: few; v_gene: TRBV20-1; j_gene: TRBJ2-1; d_gene: TRBD2; CDR3nt: TGCAGTGCTAGAGATAGGAGGGAGGGCCCGGTGCAGTTCTTC; CDR3aa: CSARDRREGPVQFF
abundance: NA; v_gene: TRBV10-3; j_gene: TRBJ1-3; d_gene: NA; CDR3nt: TGTGCCATCAGCCACCCGGGGAGCTCTGGAAACACCATATATTTT; CDR3aa: CAISHPGSSGNTIYF
abundance: NA; v_gene: TRBV20-1; j_gene: TRBJ2-7; d_gene: TRBD1; CDR3nt: TGCAGTGCTAGCCCCCCAACAGGGGGCTCAGACGAGCAGTACTTC; CDR3aa: CSASPPTGGSDEQYF
abundance: few; v_gene: TRBV6-2/TRBV6-3; j_gene: TRBJ2-3; d_gene: TRBD2; CDR3nt: TGTGCCAGCAGTCAGCGGGGGACAAGCACAGATACGCAGTATTTT; CDR3aa: CASSQRGTSTDTQYF
abundance: NA; v_gene: TRBV7-8; j_gene: TRBJ2-1; d_gene: NA; CDR3nt: TGTGCCAGCAGCTTAGCGCGTGGCACCTACAATGAGCAGTTCTTC; CDR3aa: CASSLARGTYNEQFF
abundance: few; v_gene: TRBV7-2; j_gene: TRBJ2-7; d_gene: NA; CDR3nt: TGTGCCAGCAGCTTAGTGTGGGGTATCGAGCAGTACTTC; CDR3aa: CASSLVWGIEQYF
abundance: NA; v_gene: TRBV20-1; j_gene: TRBJ1-4; d_gene: TRBD1; CDR3nt: TGCAGTGCCCCGACAGGGTTGGATGAAAAACTGTTTTTT; CDR3aa: CSAPTGLDEKLFF